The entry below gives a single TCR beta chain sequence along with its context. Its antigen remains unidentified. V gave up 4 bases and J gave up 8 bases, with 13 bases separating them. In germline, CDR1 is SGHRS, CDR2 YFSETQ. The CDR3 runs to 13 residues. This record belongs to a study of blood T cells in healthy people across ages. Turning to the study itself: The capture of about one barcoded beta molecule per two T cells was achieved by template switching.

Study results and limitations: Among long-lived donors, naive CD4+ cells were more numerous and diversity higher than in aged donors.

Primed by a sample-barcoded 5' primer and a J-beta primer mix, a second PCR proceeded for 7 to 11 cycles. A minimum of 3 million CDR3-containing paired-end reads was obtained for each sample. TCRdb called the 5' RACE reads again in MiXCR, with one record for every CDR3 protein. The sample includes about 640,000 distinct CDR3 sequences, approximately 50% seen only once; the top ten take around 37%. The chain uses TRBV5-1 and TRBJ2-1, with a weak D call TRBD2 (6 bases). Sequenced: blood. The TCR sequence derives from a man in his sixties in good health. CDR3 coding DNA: TGCGCCAGCAGCACCGGGACTCTAGATGAGCAGTTCTTC. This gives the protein CASSTGTLDEQFF.